This TCR beta chain was obtained from a study of T cell repertoires in cytomegalovirus infection. Across the study: Through public TCR beta signatures, both CMV infection and matching HLA type were indicated. Overall study findings and caveats: HLA-C-restricted CMV clonotypes gave the most frequent clonotype in two of eight donors. Cumulative public TCR beta family frequency identified carriers of CMV plus the relevant HLA.

Using its own MiXCR run on the reads, TCRdb lists one record per CDR3 protein. The sample shows around 260,000 distinct CDR3 sequences, under 30% of them seen only once. To note about this clonotype: The antigen is unknown.

Germline CDR1 and CDR2: LNHDA and SQIVND (reference sequence). The CDR3 runs to 14 residues. Between the trimmed V and J ends, which lost 6 bases and 5 bases, there was a span of 16 bases. Sequenced: PBMCs. The chain couples TRBV19 to TRBJ1-1, with D perhaps matching TRBD1 (6 bases). The TCR sequence derives from a human donor in good health (CMV status not recorded). Some clones in this sample may be carry-over from other donors' samples. CDR3 nucleotide sequence: TGTGCCAGTAGACTGGGGGCTGAAGGTACTGAAGCTTTCTTT. It encodes CASRLGAEGTEAFF.